The entry that follows covers one T cell receptor beta chain sequence. Its antigen is undetermined. These data come from a study of vaccination and CD4 T cells after COVID-19. Study background: Post-vaccination specimens were collected at a median of roughly 68 days following dose two (range 14 to 241). Researchers treated cells with overlapping spike peptides taken from SARS-CoV-2, HCoV-NL63, HCoV-OC43 and HCoV-229E.

Germline V gives CDR1 SEHNR, CDR2 FQNEAQ (reference sequence). The CDR3 is 17 amino acids. The ends lost 4 bases at V and 7 bases at J; junction bases unmatched: 16. The treatment: roughly nine-day PBMC culture with coronavirus spike peptide pools or control peptides (ViraFEST assay). Points from the study as a whole: A nonsignificant rise from around 20 to 38 was seen in the median number of SARS-CoV-2-reactive clonotypes. This study had few convalescent patients and no early post-infection samples.

Researchers used the Oncomine TCR Beta short-read assay to sequence DNA from cultured CD4+ T cells. TCRdb reanalysed the PCR reads using MiXCR and keeps one entry per CDR3 protein. The sample yields about 12,000 distinct CDR3 sequences, roughly 60% seen once. The chain carries TRBV7-9 and TRBJ1-2, with 9 bases aligning to TRBD1. Source material: CD4+ T cells from blood, cultured in vitro. This clonotype was sampled from a human donor who had recovered from COVID-19. The CDR3 DNA follows: TGTGCCAGCAGCTCTTGGACCGGGACAGGGTTTGATAGTGGCTACACCTTC. Its translation: CASSSWTGTGFDSGYTF.